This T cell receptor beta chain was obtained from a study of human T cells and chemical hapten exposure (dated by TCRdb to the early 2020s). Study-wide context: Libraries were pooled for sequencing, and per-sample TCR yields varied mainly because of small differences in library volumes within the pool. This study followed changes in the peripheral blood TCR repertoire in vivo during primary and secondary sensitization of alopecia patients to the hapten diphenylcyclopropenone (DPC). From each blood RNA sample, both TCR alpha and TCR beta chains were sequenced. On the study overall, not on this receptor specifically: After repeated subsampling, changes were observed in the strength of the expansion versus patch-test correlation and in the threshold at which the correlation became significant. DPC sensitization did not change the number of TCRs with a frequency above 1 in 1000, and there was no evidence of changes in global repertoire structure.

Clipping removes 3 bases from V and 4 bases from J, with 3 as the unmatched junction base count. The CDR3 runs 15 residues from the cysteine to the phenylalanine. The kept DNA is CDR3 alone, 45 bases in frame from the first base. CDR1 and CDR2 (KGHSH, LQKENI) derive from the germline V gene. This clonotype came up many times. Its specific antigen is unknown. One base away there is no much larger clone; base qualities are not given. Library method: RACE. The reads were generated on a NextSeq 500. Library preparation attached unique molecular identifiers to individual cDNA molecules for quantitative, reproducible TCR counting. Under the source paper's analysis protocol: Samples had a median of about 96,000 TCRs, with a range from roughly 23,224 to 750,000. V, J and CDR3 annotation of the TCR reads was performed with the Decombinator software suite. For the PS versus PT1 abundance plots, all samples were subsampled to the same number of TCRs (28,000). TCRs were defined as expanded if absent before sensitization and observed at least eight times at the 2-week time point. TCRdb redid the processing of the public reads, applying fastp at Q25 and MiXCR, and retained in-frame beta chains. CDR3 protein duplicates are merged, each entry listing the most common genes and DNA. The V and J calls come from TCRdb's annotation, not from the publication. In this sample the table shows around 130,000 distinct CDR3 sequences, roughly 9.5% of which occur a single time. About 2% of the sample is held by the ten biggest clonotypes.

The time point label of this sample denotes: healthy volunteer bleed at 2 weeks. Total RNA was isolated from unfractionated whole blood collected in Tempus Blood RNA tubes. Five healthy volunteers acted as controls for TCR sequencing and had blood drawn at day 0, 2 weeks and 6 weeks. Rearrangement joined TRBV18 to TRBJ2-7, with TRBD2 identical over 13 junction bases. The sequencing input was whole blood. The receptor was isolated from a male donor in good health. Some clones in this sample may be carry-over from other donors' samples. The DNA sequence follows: TGTGCCAGCTCACCTGGACTAGCGGGAGAGTACGAGCAGTACTTC. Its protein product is CASSPGLAGEYEQYF. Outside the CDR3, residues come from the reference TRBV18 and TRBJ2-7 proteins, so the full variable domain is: NAGVMQNPRHLVRRRGQEARLRCSPMKGHSHVYWYRQLPEEGLKFMVYLQKENIIDESGMPKERFSAEFPKEGPSILRIQQVVRGDSAAYFCASSPGLAGEYEQYFGPGTRLTVT.